Listed below are T cell receptor beta chains from one sample, sequenced in a study of post-analysis software for immune sequencing data. TCRdb reprocessed the PCR reads with MiXCR, giving one entry per CDR3 protein. The sample shows about 760,000 distinct CDR3 sequences, 25% to 30% of them seen only once. Sample: blood. These TCRs come from a girl aged 5 to 17 with multiple sclerosis. Each CDR3 is given with its conserved first and last residue. The D gene is left open where the match is weak. Clone size, where shown, is once, few, many, or a class for clones that have expanded.

j_call	d_call	v_call	clone_size	cdr3_nt	cdr3_aa
TRBJ2-7	.	TRBV14	few	TGTGCCAGCAGACCCTGGGGTGAGGACGAGCAGTACTTC	CASRPWGEDEQYF
TRBJ2-7	.	TRBV29-1	.	TGCAGCGTCGGGAGACAGGCGTCGGGTGGCTACGAGCAGTACTTC	CSVGRQASGGYEQYF
TRBJ1-4	.	TRBV4-1	.	TGCGCCAGCAGCCACAACCGGGGCCATGAAAAACTGTTTTTT	CASSHNRGHEKLFF
TRBJ2-1	TRBD2	TRBV4-3	.	TGCGCCAGCAGCCACGGACTAGCGGCCTACAATGAGCAGTTCTTC	CASSHGLAAYNEQFF
TRBJ1-1	.	TRBV6-6	few	TGTGCCAGCAGTTACGAGGGCTTGAACACTGAAGCTTTCTTT	CASSYEGLNTEAFF
TRBJ2-2	TRBD2	TRBV3-1	.	TGTGCCAGCAGCCAGAGACGGGGACTAGGGAACACCGGGGAGCTGTTTTTT	CASSQRRGLGNTGELFF
TRBJ2-7	.	TRBV20-1	.	TGCAGTGCTAGACGGTGGGAGTCCTACGAGCAGTACTTC	CSARRWESYEQYF
TRBJ2-3	TRBD1	TRBV20-1	.	TGCAGTGCCAACGGACAGGGGTACACAGATACGCAGTATTTT	CSANGQGYTDTQYF
TRBJ2-5	.	TRBV28	few	TGTGCCAGCAGTAACGGACAGTCGGAGAGGCTGGAGACCCAGTACTTC	CASSNGQSERLETQYF
TRBJ1-5	.	TRBV2	.	TGTGCCAGCAATGTGGGCAGGGCCAATCAGCCCCAGCATTTT	CASNVGRANQPQHF
TRBJ1-2	.	TRBV29-1	few	TGCAGCGTTGAAGATCCCGATAACTATGGCTACACCTTC	CSVEDPDNYGYTF
TRBJ2-2	.	TRBV5-1	few	TGCGCCAGCAGCTTGGACACCCGTTGGCGTAACACCGGGGAACTGTTTTTT	CASSLDTRWRNTGELFF
TRBJ2-2	.	TRBV10-3	.	TGTGCCATCAGTGAGTCGGGCACCGGGGAGCTGTTTTTT	CAISESGTGELFF
TRBJ2-7	TRBD2	TRBV12-3/TRBV12-4	.	TGTGCCAGCAGTTTGTTTGGGGAGGGCGAGCAGTACTTC	CASSLFGEGEQYF
TRBJ2-1	.	TRBV28	few	TGTGCCAGCAGCCCCGTGGTTTTCAATGAGCAGTTCTTC	CASSPVVFNEQFF
TRBJ2-1	TRBD2	TRBV11-2	many	TGTGCCAGCAGCTTAGGTGGGGGAGGGTACAATGAGCAGTTCTTC	CASSLGGGGYNEQFF
TRBJ2-1	TRBD1	TRBV5-1	.	TGCGCCAGCAGCTTGACAGGGGGACGGCATGAGCAGTTCTTC	CASSLTGGRHEQFF
TRBJ1-2	.	TRBV3-1	.	TGTGCCAGCAGCCAAGCCCGGCAATCTAACTATGGCTACACCTTC	CASSQARQSNYGYTF
TRBJ2-2	.	TRBV10-3	.	TGTGCCATCAGTGATCCAGAGGAACGCGGGGACACCGGGGAGCTGTTTTTT	CAISDPEERGDTGELFF
TRBJ1-2	.	TRBV7-9	.	TGTGCCAGCAGTGGCCCTGCGTCTACTGGCTACACCTTC	CASSGPASTGYTF
TRBJ2-1	TRBD1	TRBV10-3	.	TGTGCCATCAGTGGTAACGACAGGGAAACCTACAATGAGCAGTTCTTC	CAISGNDRETYNEQFF
TRBJ1-6	.	TRBV6-6	.	TGTGCCAGCAGTTACAACGGGGGATACCACTTT	CASSYNGGYHF
TRBJ2-1	TRBD2	TRBV29-1	.	TGCAGCGTTTTCGGGGGGGGGCGAAATGAGCAGTTCTTC	CSVFGGGRNEQFF
TRBJ2-3	.	TRBV12-3/TRBV12-4	.	TGTGCCAGCAGTTTCCTGGGATTCACAGATACGCAGTATTTT	CASSFLGFTDTQYF
TRBJ2-1	.	TRBV7-8	.	TGTGCCGGCAGCCACAGACTAGTGGGCAATGAGCAGTTCTTC	CAGSHRLVGNEQFF
TRBJ2-7	TRBD2	TRBV28	many	TGTGCCAGCAACCCAGCGGGAGCCTCCTACGAGCAGTACTTC	CASNPAGASYEQYF
TRBJ1-4	.	TRBV29-1	few	TGCAGCGTTGAGGTCGGACACAATGAAAAACTGTTTTTT	CSVEVGHNEKLFF